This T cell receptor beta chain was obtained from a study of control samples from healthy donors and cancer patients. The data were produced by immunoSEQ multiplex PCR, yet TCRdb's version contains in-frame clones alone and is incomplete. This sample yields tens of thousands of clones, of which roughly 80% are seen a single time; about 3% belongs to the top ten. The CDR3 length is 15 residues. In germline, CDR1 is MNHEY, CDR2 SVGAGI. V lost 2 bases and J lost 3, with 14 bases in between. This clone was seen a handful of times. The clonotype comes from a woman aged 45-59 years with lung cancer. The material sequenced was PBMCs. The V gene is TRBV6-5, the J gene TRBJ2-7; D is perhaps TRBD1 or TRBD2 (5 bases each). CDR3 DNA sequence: TGTGCCAGCAGTTACCGGGACCGCCCTAACTACGAGCAGTACTTC. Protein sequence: CASSYRDRPNYEQYF.